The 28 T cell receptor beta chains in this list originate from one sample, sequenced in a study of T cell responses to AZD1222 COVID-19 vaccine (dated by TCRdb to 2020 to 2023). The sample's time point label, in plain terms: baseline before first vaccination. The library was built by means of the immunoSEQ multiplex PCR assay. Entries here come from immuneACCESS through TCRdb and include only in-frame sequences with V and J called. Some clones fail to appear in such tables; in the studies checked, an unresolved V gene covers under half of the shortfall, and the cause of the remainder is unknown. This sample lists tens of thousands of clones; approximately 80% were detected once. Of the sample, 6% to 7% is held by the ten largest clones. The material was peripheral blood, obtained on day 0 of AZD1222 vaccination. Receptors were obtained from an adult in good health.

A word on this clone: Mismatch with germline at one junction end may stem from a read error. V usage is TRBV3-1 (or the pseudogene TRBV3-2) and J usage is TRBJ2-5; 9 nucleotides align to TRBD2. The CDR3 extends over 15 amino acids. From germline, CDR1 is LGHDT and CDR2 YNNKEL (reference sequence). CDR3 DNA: TGTGTCAGCAGCTCGCCGGGACTAGCAACGGAGACCCAGTACTTC. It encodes CVSSSPGLATETQYF.

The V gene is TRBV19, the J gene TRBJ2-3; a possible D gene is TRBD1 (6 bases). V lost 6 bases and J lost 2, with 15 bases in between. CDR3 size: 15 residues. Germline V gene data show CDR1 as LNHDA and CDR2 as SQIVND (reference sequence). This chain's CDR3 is CASRDSYILTDTQYF. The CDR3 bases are TGTGCCAGTAGGGACAGCTATATACTCACAGATACGCAGTATTTT.

The DNA for the CDR3 is TGTGCCAGCAGCTCCTTAGGCTACGAGCAGTACTTC. Translation gives CASSSLGYEQYF. J is TRBJ2-7 and V is TRBV7-6, with D hard to call. CDR3 length: 12 residues. The germline V gene encodes CDR1 SGHVS and CDR2 FNYEAQ. Trimming pared 4 bases from V and 3 bases from J, leaving 7 bases between.

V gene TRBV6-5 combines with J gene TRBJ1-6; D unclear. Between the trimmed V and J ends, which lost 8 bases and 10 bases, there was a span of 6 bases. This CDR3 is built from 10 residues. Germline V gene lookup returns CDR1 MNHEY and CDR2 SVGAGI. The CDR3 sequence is CASGESPLHF. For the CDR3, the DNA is TGTGCCAGCGGGGAATCACCCCTCCACTTT.

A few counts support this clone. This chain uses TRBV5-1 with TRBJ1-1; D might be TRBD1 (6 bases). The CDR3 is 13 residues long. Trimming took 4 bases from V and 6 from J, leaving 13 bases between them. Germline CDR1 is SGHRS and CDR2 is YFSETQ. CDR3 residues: CASSPRDTAEAFF. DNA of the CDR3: TGCGCCAGCAGCCCTAGGGACACTGCTGAAGCTTTCTTT.

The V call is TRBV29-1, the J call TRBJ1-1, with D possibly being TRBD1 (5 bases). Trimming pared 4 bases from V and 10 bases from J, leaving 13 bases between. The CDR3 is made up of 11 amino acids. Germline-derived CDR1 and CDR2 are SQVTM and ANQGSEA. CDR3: CSVGRTGGAFF. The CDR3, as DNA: TGCAGCGTTGGAAGGACCGGGGGAGCTTTCTTT.

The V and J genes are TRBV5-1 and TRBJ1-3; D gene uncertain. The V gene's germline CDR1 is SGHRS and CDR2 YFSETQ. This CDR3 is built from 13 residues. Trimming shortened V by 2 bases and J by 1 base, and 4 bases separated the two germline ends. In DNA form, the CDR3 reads TGCGCCAGCAGCTTCGGGTCTGGAAACACCATATATTTT. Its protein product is CASSFGSGNTIYF.

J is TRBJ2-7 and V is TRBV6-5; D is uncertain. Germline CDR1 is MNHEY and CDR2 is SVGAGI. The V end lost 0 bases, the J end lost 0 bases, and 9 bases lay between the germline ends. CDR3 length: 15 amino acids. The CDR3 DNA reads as TGTGCCAGCAGTTACTCGAAACAAATCTCCTACGAGCAGTACTTC. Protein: CASSYSKQISYEQYF.

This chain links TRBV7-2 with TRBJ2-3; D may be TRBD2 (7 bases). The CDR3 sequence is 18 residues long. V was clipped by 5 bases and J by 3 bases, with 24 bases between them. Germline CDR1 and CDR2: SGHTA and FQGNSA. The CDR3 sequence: CASSGGGGGSTGTDTQYF. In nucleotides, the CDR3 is TGTGCCAGCAGCGGCGGGGGAGGCGGGAGTACAGGGACAGATACGCAGTATTTT.

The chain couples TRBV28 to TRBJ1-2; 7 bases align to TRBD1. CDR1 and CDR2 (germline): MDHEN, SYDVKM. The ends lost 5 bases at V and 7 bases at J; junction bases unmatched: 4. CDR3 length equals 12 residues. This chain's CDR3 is CASSLQGFGYTF. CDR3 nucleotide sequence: TGTGCCAGCAGTCTACAGGGGTTTGGCTACACCTTC.

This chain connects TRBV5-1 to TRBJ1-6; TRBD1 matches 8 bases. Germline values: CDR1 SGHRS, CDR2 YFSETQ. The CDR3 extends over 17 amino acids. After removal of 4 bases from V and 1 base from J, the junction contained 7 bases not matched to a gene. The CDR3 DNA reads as TGCGCCAGCAGCCCGGACAGGGAGATATCCTATAATTCACCCCTCCACTTT. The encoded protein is CASSPDREISYNSPLHF.

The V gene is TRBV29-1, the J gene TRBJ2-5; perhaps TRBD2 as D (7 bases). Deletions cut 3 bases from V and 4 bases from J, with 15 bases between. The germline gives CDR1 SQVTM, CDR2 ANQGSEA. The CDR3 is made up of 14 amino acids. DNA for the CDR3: TGCAGCGTTGATAGAGGGGCGGGGGCAGAGACCCAGTACTTC. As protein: CSVDRGAGAETQYF.

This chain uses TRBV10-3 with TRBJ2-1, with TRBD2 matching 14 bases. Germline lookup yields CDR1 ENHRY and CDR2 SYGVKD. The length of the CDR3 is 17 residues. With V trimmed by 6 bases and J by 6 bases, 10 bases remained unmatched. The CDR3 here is CAIRPGLAGGPSNEQFF. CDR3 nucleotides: TGTGCCATCAGACCCGGACTAGCGGGAGGCCCCTCCAATGAGCAGTTCTTC.

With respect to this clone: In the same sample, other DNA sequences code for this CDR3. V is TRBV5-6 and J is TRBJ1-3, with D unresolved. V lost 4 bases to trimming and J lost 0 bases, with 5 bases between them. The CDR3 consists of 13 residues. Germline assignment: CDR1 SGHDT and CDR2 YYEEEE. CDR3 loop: CASSLISGNTIYF. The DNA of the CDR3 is TGTGCCAGCAGCCTGATCTCTGGAAACACCATATATTTT.

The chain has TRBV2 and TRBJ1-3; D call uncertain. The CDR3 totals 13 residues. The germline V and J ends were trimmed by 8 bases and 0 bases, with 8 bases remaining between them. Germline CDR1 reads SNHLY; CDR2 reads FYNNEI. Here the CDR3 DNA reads TGTGCCAGCCGTGGCAACTCTGGAAACACCATATATTTT. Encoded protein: CASRGNSGNTIYF.

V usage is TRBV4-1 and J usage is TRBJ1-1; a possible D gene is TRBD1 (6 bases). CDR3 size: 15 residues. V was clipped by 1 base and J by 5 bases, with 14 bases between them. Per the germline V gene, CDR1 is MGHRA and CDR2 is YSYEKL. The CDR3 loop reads CASSQGPRGQTEAFF. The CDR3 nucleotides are TGCGCCAGCAGCCAAGGCCCTCGGGGGCAAACTGAAGCTTTCTTT.

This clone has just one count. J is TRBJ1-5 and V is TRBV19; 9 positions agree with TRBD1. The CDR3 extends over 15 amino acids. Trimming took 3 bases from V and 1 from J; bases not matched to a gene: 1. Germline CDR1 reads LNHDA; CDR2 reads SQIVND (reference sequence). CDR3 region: CASSMGTGSNQPQHF. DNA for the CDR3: TGTGCCAGTAGTATGGGGACAGGGAGCAATCAGCCCCAGCATTTT.

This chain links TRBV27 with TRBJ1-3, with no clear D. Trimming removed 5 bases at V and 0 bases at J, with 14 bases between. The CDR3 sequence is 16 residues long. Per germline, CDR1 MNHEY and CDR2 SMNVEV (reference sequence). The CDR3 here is CASSPTPRNSGNTIYF. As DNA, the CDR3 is TGTGCCAGCAGTCCTACCCCGCGGAACTCTGGAAACACCATATATTTT.

DNA for the CDR3: TGTGCCAGCAGTTTACCCCGAGGGGGGCCCCAGCATTTT. Translation gives CASSLPRGGPQHF. The chain is built from TRBV28 and TRBJ1-5; possible D gene TRBD1, 6 bases. There are 13 residues in the CDR3. Germline CDR1 and CDR2: MDHEN and SYDVKM. Trimming stripped 2 bases from V and 9 bases from J, with 11 bases between.

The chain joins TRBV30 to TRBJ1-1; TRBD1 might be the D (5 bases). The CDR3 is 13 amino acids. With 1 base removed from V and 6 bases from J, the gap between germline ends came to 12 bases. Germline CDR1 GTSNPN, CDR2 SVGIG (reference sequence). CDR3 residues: CAWSGGRLAEAFF. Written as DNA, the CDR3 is TGTGCCTGGAGTGGGGGACGGCTCGCTGAAGCTTTCTTT. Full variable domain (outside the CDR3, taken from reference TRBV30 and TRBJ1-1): SQTIHQWPATLVQPVGSPLSLECTVEGTSNPNLYWYRQAAGRGLQLLFYSVGIGQISSEVPQNLSASRPQDRQFILSSKKLLLSDSGFYLCAWSGGRLAEAFFGQGTRLTVV.

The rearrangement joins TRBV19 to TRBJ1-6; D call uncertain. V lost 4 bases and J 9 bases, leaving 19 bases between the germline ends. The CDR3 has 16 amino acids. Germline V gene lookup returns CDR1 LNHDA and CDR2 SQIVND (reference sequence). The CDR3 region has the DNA TGTGCCAGTAGTAACCGCCCAGCGGGGAACTTTTCACCCCTCCACTTT. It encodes CASSNRPAGNFSPLHF.

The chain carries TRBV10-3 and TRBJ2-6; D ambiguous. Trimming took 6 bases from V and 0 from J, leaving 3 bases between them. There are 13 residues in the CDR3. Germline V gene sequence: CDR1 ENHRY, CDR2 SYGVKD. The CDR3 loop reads CAISLSGANVLTF. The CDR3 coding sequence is TGTGCCATCAGCCTCTCTGGGGCCAACGTCCTGACTTTC.

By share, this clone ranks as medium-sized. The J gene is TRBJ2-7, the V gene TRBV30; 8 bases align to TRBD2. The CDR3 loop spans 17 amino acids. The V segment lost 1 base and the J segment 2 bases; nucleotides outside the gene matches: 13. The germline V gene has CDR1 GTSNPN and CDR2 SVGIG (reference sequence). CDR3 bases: TGTGCCTGGAGTGCCCCTCCCCGACTAGCGAGGACCTACGAGCAGTACTTC. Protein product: CAWSAPPRLARTYEQYF.

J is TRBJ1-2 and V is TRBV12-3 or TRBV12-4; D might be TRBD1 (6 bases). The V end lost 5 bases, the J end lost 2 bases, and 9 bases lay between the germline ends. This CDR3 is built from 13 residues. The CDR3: CASSRDRNYGYTF. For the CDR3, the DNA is TGTGCCAGCAGTCGCGACAGGAACTATGGCTACACCTTC.

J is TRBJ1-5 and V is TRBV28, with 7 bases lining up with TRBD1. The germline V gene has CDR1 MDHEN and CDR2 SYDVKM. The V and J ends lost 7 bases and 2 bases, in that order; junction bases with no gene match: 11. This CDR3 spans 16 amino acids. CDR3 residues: CASTGAQGLRNQPQHF. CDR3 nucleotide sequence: TGTGCCAGCACGGGAGCACAGGGGCTACGCAATCAGCCCCAGCATTTT.

The CDR3 spells CATSRQDYEQFF. CDR3 DNA: TGTGCCACCAGCAGACAAGACTATGAGCAGTTCTTC. V is TRBV15 and J is TRBJ2-1; D is unclear. Trimming stripped 2 bases from V and 8 bases from J, with 7 bases between. The length of the CDR3 is 12 residues. Germline-derived CDR1 and CDR2 are LNHNV and YYDKDF (reference sequence).

This chain's CDR3 is CASARGGSRTDTQYF. As DNA, the CDR3 is TGTGCCAGCGCCCGAGGTGGGTCCCGCACAGATACGCAGTATTTT. This sequence joins TRBV19 and TRBJ2-3; no reliable D call. V dropped 9 bases and J dropped 1 base, with 17 bases sitting between them. Germline V lookup: CDR1 LNHDA, CDR2 SQIVND (reference sequence). The CDR3 loop spans 15 amino acids.

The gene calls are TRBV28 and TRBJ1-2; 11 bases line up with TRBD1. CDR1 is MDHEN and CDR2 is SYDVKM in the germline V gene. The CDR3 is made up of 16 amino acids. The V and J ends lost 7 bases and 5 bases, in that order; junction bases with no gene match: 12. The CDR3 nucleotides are TGTGCCAGCAACCCCCCGGGGACAGGGGGGGAGTATGGCTACACCTTC. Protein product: CASNPPGTGGEYGYTF.